The entry that follows covers one T cell receptor (beta chain) sequence. Trimming stripped 3 bases from V and 5 bases from J, with 10 bases between. This CDR3 contains 14 residues. From germline, CDR1 is SGHTA and CDR2 FQGNSA. The data are from a study of blood T cell repertoires in COVID-19. Overall study context: Acute-phase and convalescent COVID-19 samples originated in the United States, Italy and Spain.

Source study methods: Amplification with reference gene primers provided the estimates of nucleated cell counts. Sequencing used immunoSEQ multiplex PCR; TCRdb keeps in-frame clones, though not all of them. V, J and clone size are those of that table, while D and trimming were read from the DNA. The sample contains 130,000 to 150,000 clones, more than 75% of which appear only once. The chain carries TRBV7-2 and TRBJ2-2; D gene uncertain. This TCR was recovered from a woman aged 45-65 years with acute or convalescent COVID-19. The specimen was peripheral blood. This CDR3 is CASSLAPATGELFF. The CDR3 bases are TGTGCCAGCAGCTTGGCCCCCGCAACCGGGGAGCTGTTTTTT.